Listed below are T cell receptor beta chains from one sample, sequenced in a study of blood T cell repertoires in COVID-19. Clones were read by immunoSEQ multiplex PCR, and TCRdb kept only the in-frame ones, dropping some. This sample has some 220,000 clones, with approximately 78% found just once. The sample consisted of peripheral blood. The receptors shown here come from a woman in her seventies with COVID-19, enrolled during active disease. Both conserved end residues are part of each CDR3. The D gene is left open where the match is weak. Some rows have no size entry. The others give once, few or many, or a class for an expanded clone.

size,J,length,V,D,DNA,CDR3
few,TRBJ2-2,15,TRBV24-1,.,TGTGCCACCAGTGATCCAGGACAGTTCACCGGGGAGCTGTTTTTT,CATSDPGQFTGELFF
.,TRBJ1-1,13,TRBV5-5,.,TGTGCCAGCAGCTTAAGGACAGACCATGAAGCTTTCTTT,CASSLRTDHEAFF
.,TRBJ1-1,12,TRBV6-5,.,TGTGCCAGCCACAGGGAAAACACTGAAGCTTTCTTT,CASHRENTEAFF
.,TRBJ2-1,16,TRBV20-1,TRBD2,TGCAGTGCTAGTGGGCTAGCGGGAGCGGTGCGCAATGAGCAGTTCTTC,CSASGLAGAVRNEQFF
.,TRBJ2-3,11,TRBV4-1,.,TGCGCCAGCCTAGGCCCAGATACGCAGTATTTT,CASLGPDTQYF
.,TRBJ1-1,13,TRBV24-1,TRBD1,TGTGCCACCTCCAGACAGGGGAGGACTGAAGCTTTCTTT,CATSRQGRTEAFF
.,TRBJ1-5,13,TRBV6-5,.,TGTGCCAGCAGTTACTCAGGGGATCAGCCCCAGCATTTT,CASSYSGDQPQHF
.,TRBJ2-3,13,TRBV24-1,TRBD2,TGTGCCACCGGGGGAGGGACCACAGATACGCAGTATTTT,CATGGGTTDTQYF
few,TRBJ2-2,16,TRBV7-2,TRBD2,TGTGCCAGCGGTGGTAGCGGGAGGTACGGCACCGGGGAGCTGTTTTTT,CASGGSGRYGTGELFF
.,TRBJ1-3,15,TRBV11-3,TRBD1,TGTGCCAGCAGCCTATTCACAGGGGCTGGAAACACCATATATTTT,CASSLFTGAGNTIYF
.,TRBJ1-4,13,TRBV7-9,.,TGTGCCAGTGAACAGGCGTTTAATGAAAAACTGTTTTTT,CASEQAFNEKLFF
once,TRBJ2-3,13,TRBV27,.,TGTGCCAGCAGTCGACCTCGCGGCGGTACGCAGTATTTT,CASSRPRGGTQYF
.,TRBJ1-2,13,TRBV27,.,TGTGCCAGCAGGCGAGGGAGTGGCTATGGCTACACCTTC,CASRRGSGYGYTF
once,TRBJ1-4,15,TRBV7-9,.,TGTGCCAGCAGCTCTGGGGGGACCTATAATGAAAAACTGTTTTTT,CASSSGGTYNEKLFF
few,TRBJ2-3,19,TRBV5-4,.,TGTGCCAGCAGCTTGATGCGCCAGCCCACTAGCCGACGAGTGGATACGCAGTATTTT,CASSLMRQPTSRRVDTQYF
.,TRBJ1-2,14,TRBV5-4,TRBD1,TGTGCCAGCAGCGGACGGACAGGGCAGGATGGCTACACCTTC,CASSGRTGQDGYTF
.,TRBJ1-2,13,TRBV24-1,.,TGTGCCACCAGTAAGGAGACTCACTATGGCTACACCTTC,CATSKETHYGYTF
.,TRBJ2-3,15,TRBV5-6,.,TGTGCCAGCAGCTCGACCAGGCTTCTCACAGATACGCAGTATTTT,CASSSTRLLTDTQYF
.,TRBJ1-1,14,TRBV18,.,TGTGCCAGCTCTCCAGAGTCCCTTAACACTGAAGCTTTCTTT,CASSPESLNTEAFF
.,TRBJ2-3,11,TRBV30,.,TGTGCCTGGACCCCCGGAGATACGCAGTATTTT,CAWTPGDTQYF
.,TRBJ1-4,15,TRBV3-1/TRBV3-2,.,TGTGCCAGCAGCCAACTCCCCAGAGGCGATGAAAAACTGTTTTTT,CASSQLPRGDEKLFF
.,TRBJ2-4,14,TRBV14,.,TGTGCCAGCAGCCAATACTCGTCGAAAAACATTCAGTACTTC,CASSQYSSKNIQYF
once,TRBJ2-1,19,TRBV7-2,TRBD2,TGTGCCAGCAGCTTATTCGCTCCAGTGCTAGCGGGAGGTTCTAATGAGCAGTTCTTC,CASSLFAPVLAGGSNEQFF
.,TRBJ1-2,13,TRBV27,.,TGTGCCAGCAGTGAACAGGGAAACTATGGCTACACCTTC,CASSEQGNYGYTF
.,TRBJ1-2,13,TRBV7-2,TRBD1,TGTGCCAGCAGCATGGGACAGGGGAGGTTTATCACCTTC,CASSMGQGRFITF
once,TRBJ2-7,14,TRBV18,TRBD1,TGTGCCAGCTCAGCGGGGACAGGAGCCTACGAGCAGTACTTC,CASSAGTGAYEQYF
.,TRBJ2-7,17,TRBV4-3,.,TGCGCCAGCAGCCAAGACCGAGGGACTGCCGACGCCTACGAGCAGTACTTC,CASSQDRGTADAYEQYF
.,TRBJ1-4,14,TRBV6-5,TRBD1,TGTGCCAGCAGTTACTCCGGGGACAGTGGGAAACTGTTTTTT,CASSYSGDSGKLFF
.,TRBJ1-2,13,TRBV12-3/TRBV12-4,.,TGTGCCAGCAGCCAGCAGACTACCTATGGCTACACCTTC,CASSQQTTYGYTF